The following is a T cell receptor (beta chain) sequence with its context. The data belong to a study of blood T cell repertoires in COVID-19. Overall study context: Spain, Italy and the United States supplied samples that represented acute and convalescent COVID-19.

The V gene's germline CDR1 is MDHEN and CDR2 SYDVKM. The CDR3 runs to 15 residues. Trimming stripped 7 bases from V and 2 bases from J, with 14 bases between. Sequencing was performed with immunoSEQ multiplex PCR; in TCRdb, only in-frame clones are kept and a portion is missing. The table has 130,000 to 150,000 clones, 88% seen once. The sequenced material came from peripheral blood. This clonotype was obtained from a man between 65 and 80 years old with acute or convalescent COVID-19. The rearrangement links TRBV28 to TRBJ2-2; tentatively, D is TRBD2 (5 bases). As DNA, the CDR3 is TGTGCCAGCACCCCACGGAGCGGTAACACCGGGGAGCTGTTTTTT. Translation gives CASTPRSGNTGELFF.